This T cell receptor (beta chain) came from a study of T cell responses to AZD1222 COVID-19 vaccine. Overall study results and limits: Of the AZD1222 recipients, only 5 or 6 were seropositive at baseline.

V was clipped by 10 bases and J by 5 bases; unmatched bases: 8. The CDR3 has 13 amino acids. In regard to this clone: Its specificity is not known.

Method: immunoSEQ multiplex PCR; TCRdb's copy keeps in-frame clones and lacks some. This sample carries about 130,000 clones, over 90% of them seen once, and the ten largest clones take 5% to 5.5%. The sequences come from peripheral blood, collected on day 0 of AZD1222 vaccination. The TCR sequence derives from an adult in good health. The chain combines TRBV12-3 or TRBV12-4 with TRBJ1-5; 7 bases are a match to TRBD1. The chain's CDR3 is CATSTGFYQPQHF. The CDR3 DNA reads as TGTGCCACCTCGACAGGGTTTTATCAGCCCCAGCATTTT.